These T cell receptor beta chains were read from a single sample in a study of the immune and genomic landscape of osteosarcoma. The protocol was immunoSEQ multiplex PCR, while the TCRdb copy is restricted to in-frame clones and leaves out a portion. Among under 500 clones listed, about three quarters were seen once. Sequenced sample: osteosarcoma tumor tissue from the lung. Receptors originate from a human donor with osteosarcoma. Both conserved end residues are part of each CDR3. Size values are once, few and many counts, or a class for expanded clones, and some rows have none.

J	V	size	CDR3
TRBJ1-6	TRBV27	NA	CASSLPGTFGPPGFLHF
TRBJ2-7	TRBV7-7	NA	CASSSDYYGEQYF
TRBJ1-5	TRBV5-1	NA	CASSLEGDRPQHF
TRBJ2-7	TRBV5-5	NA	CASSFTGTYEQYF
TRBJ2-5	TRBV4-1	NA	CASSQVGGETQYF
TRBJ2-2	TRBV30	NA	CAWTGRYRENTGELFF
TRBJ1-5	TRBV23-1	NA	CASSQSIRGIESNQPQHF
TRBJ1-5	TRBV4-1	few	CASSQVPSQPQHF
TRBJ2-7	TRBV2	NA	CASGPSYEQYF
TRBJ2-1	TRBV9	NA	CASSTKTGGEQFF
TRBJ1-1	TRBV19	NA	CASSIVTEAFF
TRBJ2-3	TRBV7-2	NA	CASSLAGLSTDTQYF
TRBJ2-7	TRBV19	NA	CASSADREPEQYF
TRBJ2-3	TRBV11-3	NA	CASSLDPPSSGRKDTQYF
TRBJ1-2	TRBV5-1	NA	CASNPRTAYGYTF
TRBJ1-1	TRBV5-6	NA	CAVEGNTEAFF
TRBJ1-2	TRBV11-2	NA	CASSLGRTGPNYGYTF
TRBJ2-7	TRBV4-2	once	CASSQDPAGGYEQYF
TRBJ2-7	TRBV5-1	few	CASNSDNHYEQYF
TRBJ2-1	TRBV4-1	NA	CASSPPRGGASEQFF
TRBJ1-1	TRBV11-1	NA	CASSLGPYSNTEAFF
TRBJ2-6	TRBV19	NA	CASIGLAGAGANVLTF
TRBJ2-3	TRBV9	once	CASSVGQGGDTQYF
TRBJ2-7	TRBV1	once	CTSSQEAGTVKTYEQYF
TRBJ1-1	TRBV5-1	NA	CASSVGRVTNTEAFF
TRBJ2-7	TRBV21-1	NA	CAGGGQGNEQYF
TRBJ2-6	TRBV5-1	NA	CASSAPGQGLPGNSGANVLTF
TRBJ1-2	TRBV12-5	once	CASGLGSPNYGYTF
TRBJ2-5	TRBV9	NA	CASSVFGGQETQYF
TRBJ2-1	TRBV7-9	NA	CASSLLAVEQFF
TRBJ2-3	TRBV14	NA	CASSPLGDTQYF
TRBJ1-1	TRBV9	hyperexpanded	CASRPGMEDTEAFF
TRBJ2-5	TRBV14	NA	CASSLSQETQYF
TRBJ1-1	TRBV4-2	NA	CASSPAGGRDEAFF
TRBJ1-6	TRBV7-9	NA	CASSSHDTGGISSPLHF
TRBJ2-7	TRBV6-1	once	CASRGQGGFYEQYF
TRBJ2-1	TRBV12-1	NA	CASSYTGGQSSYNEQFF
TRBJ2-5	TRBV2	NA	CASSDRLAGQFQETQYF
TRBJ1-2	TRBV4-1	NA	CASSRDNYGYTF
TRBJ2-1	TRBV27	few	CASRRDNEQFF
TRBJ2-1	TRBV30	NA	CAWSAHPPNYNEQFF
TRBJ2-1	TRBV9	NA	CASSVASGRPYNEQFF
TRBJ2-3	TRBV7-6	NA	CASSLDKAGGGTDTQYF
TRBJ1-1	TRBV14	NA	CASSQDRDTEAFF
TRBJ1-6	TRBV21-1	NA	CASRGGPDNSPLHF
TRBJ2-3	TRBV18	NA	CASSPQSQGADTQYF
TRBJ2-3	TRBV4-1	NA	CASSQDYRLTDTQYF
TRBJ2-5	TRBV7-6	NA	CASSLRGPGTRETQYF